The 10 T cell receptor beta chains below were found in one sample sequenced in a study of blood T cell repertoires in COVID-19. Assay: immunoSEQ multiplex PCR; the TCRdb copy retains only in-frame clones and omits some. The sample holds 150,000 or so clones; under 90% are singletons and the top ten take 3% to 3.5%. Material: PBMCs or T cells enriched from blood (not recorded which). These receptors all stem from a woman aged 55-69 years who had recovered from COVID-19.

The CDR3 loop reads CASTPLVVAGELFF. In DNA, the CDR3 is TGTGCCAGCACCCCACTAGTTGTGGCCGGGGAGCTGTTTTTT. The J gene is TRBJ2-2, the V gene TRBV2; a possible D gene is TRBD2 (5 bases). CDR3 length: 14 amino acids. V lost 7 bases to trimming and J lost 6 bases, with 15 bases between them. CDR1 is SNHLY, CDR2 FYNNEI, per germline.

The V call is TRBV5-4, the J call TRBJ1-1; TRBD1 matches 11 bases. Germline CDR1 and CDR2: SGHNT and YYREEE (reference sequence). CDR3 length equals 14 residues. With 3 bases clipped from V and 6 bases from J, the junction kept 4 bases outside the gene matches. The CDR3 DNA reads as TGTGCCAGCAGCTCTGGACAGGGGGCGGCTGAAGCTTTCTTT. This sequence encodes CASSSGQGAAEAFF.

CDR3 sequence: CASSFSGGGTDTQYF. The DNA for the CDR3 is TGTGCCAGCAGCTTTAGCGGGGGGGGGACAGATACGCAGTATTTT. The chain uses TRBV5-4 and TRBJ2-3; 11 nucleotides align to TRBD2. This CDR3 region has 15 residues. The J segment lost 3 bases and the V segment lost 2 bases, leaving 2 bases of the junction unmatched. Per the germline V gene, CDR1 is SGHNT and CDR2 is YYREEE (reference sequence).

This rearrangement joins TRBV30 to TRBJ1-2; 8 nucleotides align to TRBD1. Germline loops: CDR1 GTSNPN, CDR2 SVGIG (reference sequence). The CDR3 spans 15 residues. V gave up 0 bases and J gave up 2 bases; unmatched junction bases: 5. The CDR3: CAWSVGQGRNYGYTF. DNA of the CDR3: TGTGCCTGGAGTGTCGGACAGGGCAGAAACTATGGCTACACCTTC.

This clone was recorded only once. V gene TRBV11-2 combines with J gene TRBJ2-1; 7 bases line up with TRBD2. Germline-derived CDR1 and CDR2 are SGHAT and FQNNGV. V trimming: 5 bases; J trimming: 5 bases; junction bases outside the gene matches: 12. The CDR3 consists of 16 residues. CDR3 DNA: TGTGCCAGCAGCCCCCGTGTCAGCGGGGTAAACAATGAGCAGTTCTTC. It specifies CASSPRVSGVNNEQFF.

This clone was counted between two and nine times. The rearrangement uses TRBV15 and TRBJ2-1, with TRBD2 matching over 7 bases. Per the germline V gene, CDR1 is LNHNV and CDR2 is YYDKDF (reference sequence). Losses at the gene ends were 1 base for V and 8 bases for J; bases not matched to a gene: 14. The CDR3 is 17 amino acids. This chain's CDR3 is CATSRVRSGGGRDEQFF. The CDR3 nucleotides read TGTGCCACCAGCAGAGTTCGATCCGGCGGGGGAAGGGATGAGCAGTTCTTC.

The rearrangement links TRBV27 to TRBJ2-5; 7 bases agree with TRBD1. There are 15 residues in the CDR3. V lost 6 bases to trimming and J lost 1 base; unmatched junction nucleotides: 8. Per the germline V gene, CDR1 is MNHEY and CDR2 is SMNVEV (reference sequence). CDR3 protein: CASSKFWDSQETQYF. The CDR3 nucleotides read TGTGCCAGCAGCAAATTCTGGGACAGCCAAGAGACCCAGTACTTC.

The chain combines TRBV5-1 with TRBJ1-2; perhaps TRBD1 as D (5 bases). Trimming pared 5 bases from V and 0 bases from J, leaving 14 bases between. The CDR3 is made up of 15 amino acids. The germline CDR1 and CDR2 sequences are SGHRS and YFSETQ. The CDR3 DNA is TGCGCCAGCAGAATAAGCACGGGGGCTAACTATGGCTACACCTTC. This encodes CASRISTGANYGYTF.

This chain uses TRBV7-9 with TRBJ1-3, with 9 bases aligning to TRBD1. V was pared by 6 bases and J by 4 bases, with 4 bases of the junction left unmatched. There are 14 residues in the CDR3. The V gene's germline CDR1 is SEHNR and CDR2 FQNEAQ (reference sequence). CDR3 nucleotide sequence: TGTGCCAGCAGAAGGACAGGGGACGGAAACACCATATATTTT. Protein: CASRRTGDGNTIYF.

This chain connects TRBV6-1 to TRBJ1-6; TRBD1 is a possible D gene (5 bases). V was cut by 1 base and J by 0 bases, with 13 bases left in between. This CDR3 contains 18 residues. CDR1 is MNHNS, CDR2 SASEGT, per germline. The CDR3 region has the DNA TGTGCCAGCAGTGAAGTGGAGACAGCGAGCTCCTATAATTCACCCCTCCACTTT. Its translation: CASSEVETASSYNSPLHF.